Each of the 26 T cell receptor beta chains below was sequenced from the same sample in a study of T cell responses to AZD1222 COVID-19 vaccine. Generated by immunoSEQ multiplex PCR, the TCRdb table keeps only in-frame clones and is missing some. The data contain 150,000 to 250,000 clones, 80% to 95% of them singletons. The sequenced sample was peripheral blood, obtained 28 days after the second AZD1222 dose. These receptor sequences come from an adult who received the AZD1222 COVID-19 vaccine.

The chain couples TRBV3-1 (or the pseudogene TRBV3-2) to TRBJ2-1; 11 bases align to TRBD2. This CDR3 comprises 15 residues. The V and J ends lost 4 bases and 1 base, in that order; junction bases with no gene match: 0. Germline lookup yields CDR1 LGHDT and CDR2 YNNKEL (reference sequence). CDR3: CASSPSGGSYNEQFF. CDR3 in DNA: TGTGCCAGCAGCCCTAGCGGGGGGTCCTACAATGAGCAGTTCTTC.

This clone was seen more than once but under ten times. The rearrangement links TRBV30 to TRBJ2-5; 7 bases match TRBD2. Looked up from germline, CDR1 is GTSNPN and CDR2 is SVGIG (reference sequence). The CDR3 contains 14 residues. V dropped 2 bases and J dropped 5; count of bases not matched to a gene: 8. CDR3 region: CAWSLRGSGETQYF. For the CDR3, the DNA is TGTGCCTGGAGTCTACGCGGGAGTGGGGAGACCCAGTACTTC.

Points on this clone: This sample includes further DNA sequences coding for the same CDR3. The chain uses TRBV3-1 (or the pseudogene TRBV3-2) and TRBJ1-1, with D uncertain. Germline lookup yields CDR1 LGHDT and CDR2 YNNKEL (reference sequence). Trimming stripped 1 base from V and 0 bases from J, with 3 bases between. This CDR3 contains 13 residues. CDR3 in amino acids: CASSQAMNTEAFF. The DNA for the CDR3 is TGTGCCAGCAGCCAAGCTATGAACACTGAAGCTTTCTTT.

This rearrangement joins TRBV11-2 to TRBJ1-4; D not resolved. From germline, CDR1 is SGHAT and CDR2 FQNNGV. The V end lost 5 bases, the J end lost 7 bases, and 8 bases lay between the germline ends. CDR3 size: 12 residues. The CDR3 here is CASSRRVEKLFF. The CDR3 DNA reads TGTGCCAGCAGCCGACGGGTTGAAAAACTGTTTTTT.

This chain joins TRBV18 and TRBJ1-5; D remains unclear. CDR1 is KGHSH and CDR2 is LQKENI in the germline V gene. The length of the CDR3 is 14 residues. The V end was cut by 1 base, the J end by 2 bases, with 6 bases between. In DNA form, the CDR3 reads TGTGCCAGCTCACCACAGGACCGCAATCAGCCCCAGCATTTT. The encoded protein is CASSPQDRNQPQHF.

The J gene is TRBJ2-1, the V gene TRBV7-8; D gene ambiguous. This CDR3 spans 12 amino acids. CDR1 and CDR2 from the germline V gene are SGHVS and FQNEAQ. Trimming removed 5 bases from V and 7 bases from J, with 9 bases in between. CDR3 nucleotides: TGTGCCAGCAGCCACGGACGGAATGAGCAGTTCTTC. Its translation is CASSHGRNEQFF.

The chain recombines TRBV3-1 (or the pseudogene TRBV3-2) with TRBJ2-2; D might be TRBD2 (6 bases). The CDR3 length is 14 residues. V was clipped by 2 bases and J by 4 bases, with 8 bases between them. Germline assignment: CDR1 LGHDT and CDR2 YNNKEL (reference sequence). As DNA, the CDR3 is TGTGCCAGCAGCCAACGGGGGTCCACCGGGGAGCTGTTTTTT. This gives the protein CASSQRGSTGELFF.

CDR3 sequence reads: CAISDDGSNQPQHF. CDR3 nucleotides: TGTGCCATCAGTGACGACGGCAGCAATCAGCCCCAGCATTTT. The V and J genes are TRBV10-3 and TRBJ1-5; D remains ambiguous. Germline V CDR1 and CDR2: ENHRY, SYGVKD. The CDR3 loop spans 14 amino acids. Trimming took off 3 bases at V and 1 base at J, with 7 bases between the two ends.

The rearrangement joins TRBV2 to TRBJ1-1, with no clear D. Between the trimmed V and J ends, which lost 4 bases and 6 bases, there was a span of 18 bases. The CDR3 is made up of 15 amino acids. Germline V gene lookup returns CDR1 SNHLY and CDR2 FYNNEI. The CDR3 spells CASSGRGLTEAEAFF. The CDR3 region has the DNA TGTGCCAGCAGTGGGAGAGGGCTTACTGAAGCTGAAGCTTTCTTT.

The chain uses TRBV19 and TRBJ1-2; 9 bases are shared with TRBD1. CDR3 size: 16 residues. Germline values: CDR1 LNHDA, CDR2 SQIVND (reference sequence). V lost 2 bases, J lost 5 bases, and 9 bases stayed unmatched. CDR3 DNA sequence: TGTGCCAGTAGTATAACAGGGACAGGGACCGTTTATGGCTACACCTTC. Translated: CASSITGTGTVYGYTF.

The rearrangement joins TRBV3-1 (or the pseudogene TRBV3-2) to TRBJ1-1; unclear D gene. This CDR3 has 14 amino acids. Trimming pared 1 base from V and 1 base from J, leaving 7 bases between. Germline V lookup: CDR1 LGHDT, CDR2 YNNKEL (reference sequence). In nucleotides, the CDR3 is TGTGCCAGCAGCCAAGTGGAAGGGAACACTGAAGCTTTCTTT. It translates to CASSQVEGNTEAFF.

Here the CDR3 reads CASSLQGGQPQHF. In nucleotides, the CDR3 is TGCGCCAGCAGCCTACAGGGAGGTCAGCCCCAGCATTTT. The chain couples TRBV5-1 to TRBJ1-5, with D perhaps TRBD1 (6 bases). This CDR3 is built from 13 residues. The germline V gene has CDR1 SGHRS and CDR2 YFSETQ. The V end was cut by 4 bases, the J end by 6 bases, with 11 bases between. Based on the CDR3 plus reference TRBV5-1 and TRBJ1-5, the full variable domain is KAGVTQTPRYLIKTRGQQVTLSCSPISGHRSVSWYQQTPGQGLQFLFEYFSETQRNKGNFPGRFSGRQFSNSRSEMNVSTLELGDSALYLCASSLQGGQPQHFGDGTRLSIL.

The chain joins TRBV10-2 to TRBJ1-1, with 9 bases matching TRBD1. V trimming: 5 bases; J trimming: 0 bases; junction bases outside the gene matches: 10. Germline CDR1 is WSHSY and CDR2 is SAAADI. The CDR3 extends over 17 amino acids. DNA for the CDR3: TGCGCCAGCAGTCTCCCGCAACAGGGGGCAATGAACACTGAAGCTTTCTTT. The encoded protein is CASSLPQQGAMNTEAFF.

The J gene is TRBJ1-4, the V gene TRBV7-7, with D possibly TRBD1 on 5 matching bases. The CDR3 length is 15 residues. Germline-derived CDR1 and CDR2 are SSHAT and FNYEAQ (reference sequence). With 5 bases removed from V and 8 bases from J, the gap between germline ends came to 18 bases. CDR3 sequence reads: CASSPTTQGGEKLFF. In nucleotides, the CDR3 is TGTGCCAGCAGCCCCACCACCCAGGGAGGCGAAAAACTGTTTTTT. The variable domain in full, completed from reference TRBV7-7 and TRBJ1-4, reads GAGVSQSPRYKVTKRGQDVTLRCDPISSHATLYWYQQALGQGPEFLTYFNYEAQPDKSGLPSDRFSAERPEGSISTLTIQRTEQRDSAMYRCASSPTTQGGEKLFFGSGTQLSVL.

The chain recombines TRBV5-4 with TRBJ2-7; D gene ambiguous. V was cut by 2 bases and J by 3 bases, with 18 bases left in between. There are 16 residues in the CDR3. The V gene's germline CDR1 is SGHNT and CDR2 YYREEE (reference sequence). The CDR3 protein is CASSFNAGMGNYEQYF. The DNA of the CDR3 is TGTGCCAGCAGCTTTAACGCCGGAATGGGAAACTACGAGCAGTACTTC.

The chain recombines TRBV7-8 with TRBJ1-5, with TRBD1 matching over 8 bases. Germline V gene lookup returns CDR1 SGHVS and CDR2 FQNEAQ. CDR3 length equals 15 residues. V was pared by 3 bases and J by 2 bases, with 3 bases of the junction left unmatched. CDR3 sequence: CASSFEGQGNQPQHF. The CDR3 region has the DNA TGTGCCAGCAGCTTTGAGGGACAGGGCAATCAGCCCCAGCATTTT.

The chain has TRBV9 and TRBJ2-2; a possible D gene is TRBD1 (6 bases). CDR1 and CDR2 from the germline V gene are SGDLS and YYNGEE. The CDR3 loop spans 15 amino acids. The V end lost 4 bases, the J end lost 3 bases, and 13 bases lay between the germline ends. CDR3 amino acids: CASSRQAGYTGELFF. CDR3 bases: TGTGCCAGCAGCCGACAGGCAGGCTACACCGGGGAGCTGTTTTTT.

This sequence joins TRBV29-1 and TRBJ1-2; unclear D gene. V shed 6 bases and J shed 7 bases, with 12 bases lying between them. Germline V gene data show CDR1 as SQVTM and CDR2 as ANQGSEA. This CDR3 has 11 residues. The CDR3 sequence is CSVSLLSGYTF. CDR3 bases: TGCAGCGTGTCTTTGTTGAGTGGCTACACCTTC.

V and J are TRBV12-3 or TRBV12-4 and TRBJ1-2; D might be TRBD1 (6 bases). The CDR3 is made up of 13 amino acids. Trimming stripped 6 bases from V and 6 bases from J, with 14 bases between. CDR3 protein: CASSFAGANGYTF. In DNA, the CDR3 is TGTGCCAGCAGCTTTGCGGGGGCAAATGGCTACACCTTC.

The rearrangement links TRBV7-3 to TRBJ2-1; TRBD2 matches at 10 bases. This CDR3 spans 16 amino acids. The ends lost 5 bases at V and 6 bases at J; junction bases unmatched: 10. Looked up from germline, CDR1 is SGHTA and CDR2 is FQGTGA. The CDR3 sequence: CASSPNSGGPRNEQFF. The CDR3 bases are TGTGCCAGCAGCCCGAATAGCGGGGGGCCTCGCAATGAGCAGTTCTTC.

The genes are TRBV3-1 (or the pseudogene TRBV3-2) and TRBJ1-5, with D unresolved. V was clipped by 1 base and J by 2 bases, with 3 bases between them. The CDR3 has 13 amino acids. CDR1 and CDR2 from the germline V gene are LGHDT and YNNKEL (reference sequence). CDR3 coding DNA: TGTGCCAGCAGCCAAGTAGGCAATCAGCCCCAGCATTTT. It is translated as CASSQVGNQPQHF.

The rearrangement links TRBV6-6 to TRBJ1-1; tentative D call: TRBD1 (5 bases). There are 14 residues in the CDR3. The V gene lost 6 bases and the J gene lost 5 bases, with 16 bases spanning the gap. CDR1 and CDR2 (germline): MNHNY, SVGAGI (reference sequence). The CDR3 region has the DNA TGTGCCAGCAGCACCATGCAGGGTTTTACTGAAGCTTTCTTT. It is translated as CASSTMQGFTEAFF.

J is TRBJ1-6 and V is TRBV7-2; D unresolved. V lost 3 bases and J lost 4, with 7 bases in between. Germline-derived CDR1 and CDR2 are SGHTA and FQGNSA. This CDR3 region has 14 residues. CDR3 region: CASSLDGYNSPLHF. The CDR3 bases are TGTGCCAGCAGCTTGGATGGATATAATTCACCCCTCCACTTT.

The chain joins TRBV24-1 to TRBJ2-3; 9 bases map to TRBD2. Germline loops: CDR1 KGHDR, CDR2 SFDVKD. This CDR3 is built from 16 residues. V was pared by 4 bases and J by 3 bases, with 7 bases of the junction left unmatched. CDR3: CATSELSGGITDTQYF. CDR3 nucleotide sequence: TGTGCCACCAGTGAGCTAAGCGGGGGGATTACAGATACGCAGTATTTT.

This clone turned up a few times. This chain uses TRBV5-1 with TRBJ2-3; 7 bases map to TRBD1. The V segment lost 4 bases and the J segment 3 bases; nucleotides outside the gene matches: 17. Germline V gene data show CDR1 as SGHRS and CDR2 as YFSETQ. This CDR3 is 18 amino acids long. This CDR3 reads CASSRLPPTGDATDTQYF. The CDR3 region has the DNA TGCGCCAGCAGCCGCCTCCCTCCAACAGGGGATGCGACAGATACGCAGTATTTT.

A remark on this clone: The junction differs from germline at one of its ends, possibly a read error. V and J are TRBV5-3 and TRBJ1-1; unclear D gene. TRBV5-3 is known as an ORF, though its function is uncertain. This CDR3 has 12 amino acids. The CDR3 spells CARTPENIEAFF. CDR3 nucleotide sequence: TGTGCCAGAACCCCGGAGAACATTGAAGCTTTCTTT.